The source of this TCR beta chain is a study of T cell clonotyping in hematopoietic cell transplantation. Study-wide points: CD4 and CD8 repertoire contributions could not be separated without sorting. Higher Inverse Simpson Index values in graft donor and pretransplant recipient predicted broader posttransplant TCR diversity. Pathologically expanded recipient clonotypes increased progressively from day 30 to day 180 as diversity fell.

CDR3 size: 15 residues. CDR1 is SEHNR, CDR2 FQNEAQ, per germline (reference sequence). The V end lost 2 bases, the J end lost 2 bases, and 10 bases lay between the germline ends. TCRdb keeps only in-frame clones here, not all; method: immunoSEQ multiplex PCR. The table includes more than 65,000 clones, over 90% detected once. As regards this clone: The target antigen is unknown.

Sequencing input: peripheral blood mononuclear cells. The rearrangement joins TRBV7-9 to TRBJ2-1; no definite D call. The clonotype was recovered from a man aged 50 to 59 in good health. Some clones in this sample may be carry-over from other donors' samples. The CDR3 reads CASSLSLRPYNEQFF. In nucleotides, the CDR3 is TGTGCCAGCAGCTTATCCCTTAGACCCTACAATGAGCAGTTCTTC.